These T cell receptor beta chains were read from a single sample in a study of OX40 agonist ivuxolimab in advanced cancers. TCRdb keeps only in-frame clones here, not all; method: immunoSEQ multiplex PCR. The table includes around 36,000 clones, approximately 80% detected once. Here the sequenced sample was CD4+ or CD8+ T cells sorted from blood, taken in a trial of the OX40 agonist ivuxolimab. Source of these receptors: an adult with an advanced solid tumor such as melanoma, head and neck, liver or kidney cancer. The CDR3 runs from the conserved cysteine through the conserved F or W. The D gene is left open where the match is weak.

v_call d_call cdr3_aa
TRBV10-1 . CASRRDTFRGDGYEQYF
TRBV6-6 TRBD1 CASSEGQPNGEAFF
TRBV5-4 . CASSSPTRAYEQYF
TRBV5-8 . CASSLGQIAYEQYF
TRBV7-3 TRBD1 CASSPGTGEDTQYF
TRBV30 . CAWSGEARETQYF
TRBV4-1 . CASSSDSDTIYF
TRBV11-1 . CASSPGGRRTEAFF
TRBV27 . CASSFMDSPLHF
TRBV7-9 . CASSSWLRKTTSTDTQYF
TRBV5-6 TRBD1 CASSLRGTGGFTGELFF
TRBV23-1 . CASSQSGGFRPQHF
TRBV18 . CASSPPSGGQTQYF
TRBV19 TRBD2 CASSSSGRYQETQYF
TRBV6-1 . CASRLDIGDSYGYTF
TRBV6-1 TRBD1 CASSGYRGTETQYF
TRBV27 . CASSLSRRIGFDTQYF
TRBV28 . CASSWSSYNEQFF
TRBV7-2 TRBD1 CASSFGTGTYEQYF
TRBV7-8 . CASSPGPERETQYF
TRBV18 TRBD1 CASSPLLGQGYSGANVLTF
TRBV11-1 . CASSLGGPATQYF
TRBV27 TRBD1 CASSAGQGRTADTQYF
TRBV30 . CAWEGGSRQPQHF
TRBV7-2 TRBD2 CASSAGLAGALWETQYF
TRBV6-1 TRBD1 CASSLWDRGSQPQHF
TRBV29-1 . CSVGPDLDTQYF
TRBV5-1 . CASSPGASGQETQYF
TRBV6-1 . CASSEGGTRFGAFF
TRBV7-2 . CASSLGTAEPYGYTF
TRBV2 . CAGGASSGNTIYF
TRBV9 . CASSVDGFGGELFF
TRBV27 . CASRREARYNEQFF
TRBV4-2 . CASSQVSPGGPTDTQYF
TRBV7-3 . CASSLTEGEQFF
TRBV4-1 . CASSQERRGVFGNTIYF
TRBV9 . CASSVESRAYEQYF
TRBV18 . CASSPGAGAEQYF
TRBV7-3 TRBD2 CASSPIPTSGINEQFF
TRBV2 TRBD2 CASSEIWTSGRGRTGELFF
TRBV6-7 . CASSYPRNRLPSWCEQYF
TRBV5-1 . CASTTGLNSPLHF
TRBV6-5 TRBD1 CASSRQGEASGELFF